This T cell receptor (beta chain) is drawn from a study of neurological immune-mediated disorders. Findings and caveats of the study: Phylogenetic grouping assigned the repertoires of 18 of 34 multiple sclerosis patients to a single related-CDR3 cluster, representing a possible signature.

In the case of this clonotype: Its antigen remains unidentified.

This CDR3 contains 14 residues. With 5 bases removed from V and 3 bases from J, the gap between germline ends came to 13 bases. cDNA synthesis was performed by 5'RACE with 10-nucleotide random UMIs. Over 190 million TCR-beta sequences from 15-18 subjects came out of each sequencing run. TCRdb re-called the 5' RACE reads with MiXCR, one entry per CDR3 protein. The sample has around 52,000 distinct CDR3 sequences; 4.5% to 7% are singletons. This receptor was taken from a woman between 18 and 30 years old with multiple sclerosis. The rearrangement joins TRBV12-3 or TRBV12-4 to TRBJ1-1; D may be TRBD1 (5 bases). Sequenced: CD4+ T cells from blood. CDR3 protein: CASSPQGFYTEAFF. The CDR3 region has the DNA TGTGCCAGCAGTCCTCAGGGTTTCTACACTGAAGCTTTCTTT.